Listed below are T cell receptor beta chains from one sample, sequenced in a study of shared clonotypes between healthy human individuals. Assay: immunoSEQ multiplex PCR; the TCRdb copy retains only in-frame clones and omits some. The table includes about 2.3 million clones, just under 95% detected once. Sequenced input: naive CD4+ T cells from PBMCs. These TCRs come from a young man in good health. Some clones in this sample may be carry-over from other donors' samples. The CDR3 runs from the conserved cysteine through the conserved F or W.

v_gene	CDR3aa
TRBV10-1	CASSDWTQGEQYF
TRBV7-9	CASSLAIPGEGDTQYF
TRBV6-6	CASSYITDTQYF
TRBV27	CASSRVSQTVREQYF
TRBV28	CASSLMGAGGYTF
TRBV7-2	CASSLAGTNYEQYF
TRBV29-1	CSVGTEPSVATQYF
TRBV6-5	CASSETSGYYEQYF
TRBV6-1	CASKGGFSTDTQYF
TRBV7-9	CASSSRQGAYGYTF
TRBV29-1	CSVAQRHTDTQYF
TRBV29-1	CSVRGQGADTQYF
TRBV5-1	CASSPPVGQGNIQYF
TRBV14	CASSPIPGDLSYNEQFF
TRBV28	CASSWGSMNTEAFF
TRBV5-1	CASSFGDGTSPLHF
TRBV11-2	CASRRDPSSYEQYF
TRBV28	CASSLWGRYSRSGNTIYF
TRBV28	CASSRITGLTEAFF
TRBV6-5	CASSYPGTENEKLFF
TRBV11-2	CASSAGLAGGPHEQYF
TRBV28	CASSQSPAGSTDTQYF
TRBV27	CASSYSSGSTYEQYF
TRBV18	CASSGTSDTDTQYF
TRBV28	CASSLWGNTDTQYF
TRBV5-1	CASSKLEEGTDTQYF
TRBV4-1	CASSQPDRTGYGYTF
TRBV7-9	CASSPGGAWGIAKNIQYF
TRBV20-1	CSAQGPGELFF
TRBV28	CASSLLGDIYSGANVLTF
TRBV19	CASTPMGGGDQPQHF
TRBV10-3	CAIRPQGVTYGYTF
TRBV4-3	CASSQGWLAAYEQYF
TRBV5-4	CASSLASGRGETQYF
TRBV5-1	CASSPPTGTYNEQFF
TRBV7-2	CASSSGVLMNTEAFF
TRBV10-3	CAISEREDRQFF
TRBV19	CASSVSPLNYEQYF